This TCR beta chain was sequenced in a study of cytomegalovirus exposure and HLA in healthy donors. The donors gave bone marrow, and they were healthy. The junction had 2 bases not matched to a gene; V was cut back by 5 bases and J by 1 base. Germline-derived CDR1 and CDR2 are SNHLY and FYNNEI. This CDR3 contains 15 residues. Study findings and constraints: About 87% or about 30% of the time was how often most TCR beta V segments were productive, according to an earlier analysis. CMV antigen specificity was confirmed in vitro for a few CMV-associated chains.

As for this clone: Its antigen remains unidentified.

The PCR made use of 60 Vbeta and 13 Jbeta primers. The repertoire was sequenced with immunoSEQ multiplex PCR; TCRdb's copy has only in-frame clones and lacks some. The data show about 150,000 clones, with around 84% seen just once and almost 2.5% held by the top ten. The sample comprised PBMCs. The clonotype was recovered from a boy under 10 years old in good health and CMV-seronegative. The V call is TRBV2, the J call TRBJ2-2; TRBD2 agrees at 9 bases. The CDR3 DNA sequence: TGTGCCAGCAGTCTACTAGCGGGGAACACCGGGGAGCTGTTTTTT. It specifies CASSLLAGNTGELFF. The variable domain in full, completed from reference TRBV2 and TRBJ2-2, reads EPEVTQTPSHQVTQMGQEVILRCVPISNHLYFYWYRQILGQKVEFLVSFYNNEISEKSEIFDDQFSVERPDGSNFTLKIRSTKLEDSAMYFCASSLLAGNTGELFFGEGSRLTVL.